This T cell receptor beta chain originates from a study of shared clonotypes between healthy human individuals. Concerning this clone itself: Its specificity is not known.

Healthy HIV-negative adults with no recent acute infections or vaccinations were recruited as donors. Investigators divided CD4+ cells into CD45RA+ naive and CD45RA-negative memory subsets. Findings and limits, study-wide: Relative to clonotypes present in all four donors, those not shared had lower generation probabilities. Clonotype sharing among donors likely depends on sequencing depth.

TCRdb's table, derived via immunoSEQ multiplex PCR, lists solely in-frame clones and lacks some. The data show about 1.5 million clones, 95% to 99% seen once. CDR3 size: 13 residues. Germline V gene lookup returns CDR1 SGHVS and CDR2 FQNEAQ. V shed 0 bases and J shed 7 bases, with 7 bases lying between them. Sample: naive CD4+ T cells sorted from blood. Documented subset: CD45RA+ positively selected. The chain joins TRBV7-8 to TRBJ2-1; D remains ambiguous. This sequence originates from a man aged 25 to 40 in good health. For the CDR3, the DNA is TGTGCCAGCAGCTTAGCTCGGCCGAATGAGCAGTTCTTC. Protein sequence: CASSLARPNEQFF. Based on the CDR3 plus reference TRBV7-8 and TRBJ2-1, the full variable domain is GAGVSQSPRYKVAKRGQDVALRCDPISGHVSLFWYQQALGQGPEFLTYFQNEAQLDKSGLPSDRFFAERPEGSVSTLKIQRTQQEDSAVYLCASSLARPNEQFFGPGTRLTVL.